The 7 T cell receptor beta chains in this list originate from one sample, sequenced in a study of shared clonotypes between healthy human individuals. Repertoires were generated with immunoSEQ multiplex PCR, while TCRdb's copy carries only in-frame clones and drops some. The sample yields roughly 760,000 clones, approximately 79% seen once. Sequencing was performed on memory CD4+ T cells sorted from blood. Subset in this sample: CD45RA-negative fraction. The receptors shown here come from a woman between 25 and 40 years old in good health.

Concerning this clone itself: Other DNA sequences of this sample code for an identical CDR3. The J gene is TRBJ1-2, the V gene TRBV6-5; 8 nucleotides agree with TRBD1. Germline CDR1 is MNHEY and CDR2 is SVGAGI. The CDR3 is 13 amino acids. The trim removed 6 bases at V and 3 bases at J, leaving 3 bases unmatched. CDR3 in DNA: TGTGCCAGCAGCGGGACAGGTGACTATGGCTACACCTTC. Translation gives CASSGTGDYGYTF.

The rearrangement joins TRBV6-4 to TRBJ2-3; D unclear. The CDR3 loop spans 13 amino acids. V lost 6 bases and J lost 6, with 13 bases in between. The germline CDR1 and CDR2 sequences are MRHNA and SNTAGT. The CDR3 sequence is CASRGQAKDTQYF. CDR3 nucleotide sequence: TGTGCCAGCAGGGGCCAGGCTAAGGATACGCAGTATTTT.

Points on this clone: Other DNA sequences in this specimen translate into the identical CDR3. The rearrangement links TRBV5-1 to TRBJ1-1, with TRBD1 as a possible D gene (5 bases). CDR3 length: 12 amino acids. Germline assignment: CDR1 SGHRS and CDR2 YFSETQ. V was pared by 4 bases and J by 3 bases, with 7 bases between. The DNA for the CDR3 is TGCGCCAGCAGCCGGGACTACACTGAAGCTTTCTTT. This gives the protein CASSRDYTEAFF.

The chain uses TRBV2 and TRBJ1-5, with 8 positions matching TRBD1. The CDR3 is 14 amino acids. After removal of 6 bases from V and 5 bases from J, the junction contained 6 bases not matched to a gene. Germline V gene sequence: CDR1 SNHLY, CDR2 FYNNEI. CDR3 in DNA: TGTGCCAGCAGCAGGACAGGGAGGGATCAGCCCCAGCATTTT. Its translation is CASSRTGRDQPQHF.

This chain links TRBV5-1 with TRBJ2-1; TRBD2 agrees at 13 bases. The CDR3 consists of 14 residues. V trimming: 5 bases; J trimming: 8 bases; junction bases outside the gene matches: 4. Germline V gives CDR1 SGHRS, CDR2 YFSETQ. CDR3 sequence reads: CASRGLAGWDEQFF. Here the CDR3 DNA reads TGCGCCAGCAGGGGACTAGCGGGGTGGGATGAGCAGTTCTTC.

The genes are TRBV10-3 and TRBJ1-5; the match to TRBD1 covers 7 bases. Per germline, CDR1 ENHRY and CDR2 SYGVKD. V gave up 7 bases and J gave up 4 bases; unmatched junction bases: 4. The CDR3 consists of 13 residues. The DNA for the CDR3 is TGTGCCATCAAAGACAGGGTAAATCAGCCCCAGCATTTT. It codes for CAIKDRVNQPQHF.

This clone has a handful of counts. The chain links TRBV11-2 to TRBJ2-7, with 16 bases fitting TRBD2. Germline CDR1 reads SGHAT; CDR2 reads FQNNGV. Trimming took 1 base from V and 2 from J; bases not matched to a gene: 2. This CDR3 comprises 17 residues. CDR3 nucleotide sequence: TGTGCCAGCAGCTTAGTCGGGACTAGCGGGAGGGCCTACGAGCAGTACTTC. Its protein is CASSLVGTSGRAYEQYF.